Listed below are T cell receptor beta chains from one sample, sequenced in a study of post-analysis software for immune sequencing data. TCRdb reprocessed the PCR reads via MiXCR and lists one record per CDR3 protein. The sample has roughly 700,000 distinct CDR3 sequences; 30% are singletons. Sequencing used blood. These TCRs come from a girl aged 5 to 17 with multiple sclerosis. CDR3s include the opening cysteine and the closing phenylalanine or tryptophan. The order of the fields is clone size, V gene, D gene, J gene, CDR3 DNA, CDR3 protein. The D gene is left open where the match is weak. Only part of the rows carry a size: once, few, many, or a class if the clone is expanded.

few	TRBV28	TRBD1	TRBJ2-7	TGTGCCAGCAGTTCGATCGGGACAGGGCGCTACGAGCAGTACTTC	CASSSIGTGRYEQYF
few	TRBV20-1	TRBD1	TRBJ1-1	TGCAGTGCTAGAGATGAGGAGGGGGCAGGATTGAAAGCTTTCTTT	CSARDEEGAGLKAFF
.	TRBV20-1	.	TRBJ1-1	TGCAGTGCTAGAGATCGGGGGGAGGCGAGCCCTGAAGCTTTCTTT	CSARDRGEASPEAFF
.	TRBV25-1	TRBD1	TRBJ1-2	TGTGCCAGCAGTCCCCAGGGGGGAAACAGAGGAAACTATGGCTACACCTTC	CASSPQGGNRGNYGYTF
few	TRBV20-1	TRBD1	TRBJ2-5	TGCAGTGCTAGTTCGACAGGGGCAGAGACCCAGTACTTC	CSASSTGAETQYF
few	TRBV10-3	.	TRBJ1-4	TGTGCCATCAGTTCCGGGACCCAGGAGGGAAAACTGTTTTTT	CAISSGTQEGKLFF
.	TRBV7-2	TRBD2	TRBJ2-7	TGTGCCAGCAGCGCCCTAGCGGGAACCTACGAGCAGTACTTC	CASSALAGTYEQYF
many	TRBV6-5	.	TRBJ2-7	TGTGCCAGCAGTTACTCACAAGCGGGTACCTCCTACGAGCAGTACTTC	CASSYSQAGTSYEQYF
few	TRBV18	.	TRBJ2-3	TGTGCCAGCTCACCGACCCACGGCACAGATACGCAGTATTTT	CASSPTHGTDTQYF
few	TRBV24-1	.	TRBJ2-1	TGTGCCACCAGTGATTTGCCGAGCTCCTACAATGAGCAGTTCTTC	CATSDLPSSYNEQFF
few	TRBV12-3/TRBV12-4	.	TRBJ2-7	TGTGCCAGCAGCCCCCGCCAGGCAGCCTACGAGCAGTACTTC	CASSPRQAAYEQYF
.	TRBV6-5	.	TRBJ2-1	TGTGCCAGCAGTTATAGGTCCTACAATGAGCAGTTCTTC	CASSYRSYNEQFF
.	TRBV20-1	.	TRBJ1-6	TGCGGTGCTAGACTCCCAGGGAGTGTTTCACCCCTCCACTTT	CGARLPGSVSPLHF
few	TRBV3-1	.	TRBJ1-2	TGTGCCAGCAGCCAAGTTAAGGTGCCGGCATATGGCTACACCTTC	CASSQVKVPAYGYTF
many	TRBV6-6	TRBD2	TRBJ2-5	TGTGCCAGCAAGCGACTAGCGGGAGAAGAGACCCAGTACTTC	CASKRLAGEETQYF
.	TRBV21-1	.	TRBJ2-5	TGTGCCAGCAGCCCGCGGACAGACTTGTACCAAGAGACCCAGTACTTC	CASSPRTDLYQETQYF
.	TRBV5-1	.	TRBJ2-3	TGCGCCAGCAAGTTGGCCAGCCATAGCACAGATACGCAGTATTTT	CASKLASHSTDTQYF
.	TRBV15	TRBD2	TRBJ2-7	TGTGCCACCAGCAGAGCGGGACTAGCGGATAGCTCCTACGAGCAGTACTTC	CATSRAGLADSSYEQYF
few	TRBV7-2	.	TRBJ2-5	TGTGCCAGCACCAGAAGGGGGGGGATGGAGACCCAGTACTTC	CASTRRGGMETQYF
.	TRBV29-1	.	TRBJ2-1	TGCAGCGTTGTGGGGATATACAATGAGCAGTTCTTC	CSVVGIYNEQFF
few	TRBV29-1	.	TRBJ1-5	TGCAGCGCCGACGTAGGGGGGGGCGATCAGCCCCAGCATTTT	CSADVGGGDQPQHF
.	TRBV20-1	.	TRBJ2-7	TGCAGTGCTCCCTTAAGGCAGGGGGGATTATACGAGCAGTACTTC	CSAPLRQGGLYEQYF
.	TRBV12-3/TRBV12-4	.	TRBJ2-3	TGTGCCAGCAGTCGGGGGACAGTTACCACAGATACGCAGTATTTT	CASSRGTVTTDTQYF
.	TRBV27	.	TRBJ1-3	TGTGCCAGCAGTTTATTAGGCAGGGGCGGAAACACCATATATTTT	CASSLLGRGGNTIYF
few	TRBV12-3/TRBV12-4	.	TRBJ2-1	TGTGCCAGCAGACAACCGGGACTGGCCAATGAGCAGTTCTTC	CASRQPGLANEQFF
once	TRBV5-1	.	TRBJ1-1	TGCGCCAGCAGCTTGGCGGCAGGAGAAGCTTTCTTT	CASSLAAGEAFF
.	TRBV9	.	TRBJ1-2	TGTGCCAGCAGCCCCACCCGGCAGGGTCGTGGCTACACCTTC	CASSPTRQGRGYTF
.	TRBV6-2/TRBV6-3	TRBD1	TRBJ1-2	TGTGCCAGCAGTTACTCGCCGACAGGGATGGATGGCTACACCTTC	CASSYSPTGMDGYTF
few	TRBV5-1	.	TRBJ2-7	TGCGCCAGCAGCTTGGGCCGTCTCCAGGGGACGGGACCCTACGAGCAGTACTTC	CASSLGRLQGTGPYEQYF
.	TRBV28	.	TRBJ2-7	TGTGCCAGCAGTTTAATCCTTCGCGAGCAGTACTTC	CASSLILREQYF
many	TRBV5-6	.	TRBJ2-7	TGTGCCAGCAGCTTGGGGCAGGGGAGCTCCTACGAGCAGTACTTC	CASSLGQGSSYEQYF
many	TRBV5-1	.	TRBJ1-6	TGCGCCAGCACCCCTTTCGCCAGGGGAAATTCACCCCTCCACTTT	CASTPFARGNSPLHF